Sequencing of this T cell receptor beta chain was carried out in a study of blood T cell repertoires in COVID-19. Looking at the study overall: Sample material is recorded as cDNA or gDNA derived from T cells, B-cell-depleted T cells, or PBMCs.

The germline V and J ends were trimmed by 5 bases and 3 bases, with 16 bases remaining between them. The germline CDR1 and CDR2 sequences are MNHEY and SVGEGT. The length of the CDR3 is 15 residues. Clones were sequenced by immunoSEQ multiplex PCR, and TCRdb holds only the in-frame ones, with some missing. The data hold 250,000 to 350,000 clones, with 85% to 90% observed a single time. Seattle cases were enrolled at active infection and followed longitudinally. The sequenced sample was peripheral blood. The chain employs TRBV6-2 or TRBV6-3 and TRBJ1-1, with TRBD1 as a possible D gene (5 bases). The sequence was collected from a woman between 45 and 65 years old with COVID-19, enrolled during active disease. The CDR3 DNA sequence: TGTGCCAGCAGTACCACCGGGCAGGGTTACACTGAAGCTTTCTTT. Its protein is CASSTTGQGYTEAFF.